This passage covers 10 T cell receptor beta chains from one sample sequenced in a study of CXCR3-negative and CXCR3-positive naive CD8 T cells. UMI labels and 5' RACE were used to prepare the TRB cDNA libraries. TCRdb reprocessed the 5' RACE reads, keeping one entry per CDR3 protein, no DNA. Its listing shows around 92,000 distinct CDR3 sequences. The sample comprised naive CXCR3- CD8+ T cells from blood. Subset here: CD45RO-CCR7+CD27+CD95- naive CD8+ T cells lacking CXCR3 (TNR3-). These receptors were collected from a human donor in good health. Some clones in this sample may be carry-over from other donors' samples.

The chain couples TRBV7-9 to TRBJ2-5; TCRdb proposes TRBD2, but this gene call is untestable without DNA. This CDR3 is 17 amino acids long. Germline lookup yields CDR1 SEHNR and CDR2 FQNEAQ (reference sequence). The CDR3 region is CASSPGTSGALQETQYF.

The genes are TRBV7-3 and TRBJ2-3; TCRdb reports TRBD2, a call that lacks DNA to check it against. This CDR3 is built from 15 residues. Per the germline V gene, CDR1 is SGHTA and CDR2 is FQGTGA. The CDR3 reads CASSLTGLGSDTQYF.

The chain carries TRBV5-1 and TRBJ2-1. Germline CDR1 SGHRS, CDR2 YFSETQ. The CDR3 contains 13 residues. Here the CDR3 reads CASSLPVYNEQFF.

This rearrangement joins TRBV28 to TRBJ2-1. Germline V gene data show CDR1 as MDHEN and CDR2 as SYDVKM. The CDR3 is made up of 11 amino acids. CDR3 in amino acids: CASLVANEQFF.

V usage is TRBV13 and J usage is TRBJ2-1; TCRdb designates TRBD1, a call that cannot be tested without DNA. The CDR3 is 15 residues long. Per germline, CDR1 PRHDT and CDR2 FYEKMQ (reference sequence). CDR3 amino acids: CASSLVQGAPSEQFF.

V is TRBV20-1 and J is TRBJ2-1; no DNA is available, so the TRBD2 call from TCRdb remains unchecked. This CDR3 is 11 amino acids long. Looked up from germline, CDR1 is DFQATT and CDR2 is SNEGSKA (reference sequence). CDR3: CSARLADEQFF.

The rearrangement joins TRBV29-1 to TRBJ2-5; TCRdb outputs TRBD2, but without DNA this stays unchecked. Germline CDR1 SQVTM, CDR2 ANQGSEA. The CDR3 consists of 15 residues. CDR3 in amino acids: CSVHLAGEEQETQYF.

This chain uses TRBV28 with TRBJ2-3. The CDR3 runs 15 residues. Germline V gives CDR1 MDHEN, CDR2 SYDVKM. CDR3 sequence: CASSSYHVGTDTQYF.

The genes are TRBV2 and TRBJ1-4. Germline loops: CDR1 SNHLY, CDR2 FYNNEI. The CDR3 contains 14 residues. This CDR3 reads CASSEEITNEKLFF.

This chain links TRBV6-6 with TRBJ2-7; TCRdb gives TRBD1 as the D gene, but with no DNA this cannot be confirmed. The CDR3 length is 15 residues. Germline lookup yields CDR1 MNHNY and CDR2 SVGAGI (reference sequence). CDR3 residues: CASSTRAGEMYEQYF.